The T cell receptor beta chain described here comes from a study of cytomegalovirus exposure and HLA in healthy donors. Primers for the PCR totalled 60 Vbeta and 13 Jbeta. Assay: immunoSEQ multiplex PCR; the TCRdb copy retains only in-frame clones and omits some. Of 50,000 or so clones listed, about three quarters are singletons. The clonotype comes from a man in his late teens or twenties in good health and CMV-seronegative. The sample consisted of PBMCs.

CDR3 loop: CATSNSAGSQPQHF. In DNA form, the CDR3 reads TGTGCCACCAGCAACTCCGCGGGTAGCCAGCCCCAGCATTTT. This chain links TRBV15 with TRBJ1-5, with D unresolved. Germline lookup yields CDR1 LNHNV and CDR2 YYDKDF (reference sequence). The CDR3 has 14 amino acids. V was clipped by 4 bases and J by 7 bases, with 14 bases between them.